These T cell receptor beta chains were read from a single sample in a study of regulatory T cells in long-lasting Graves disease. TCRdb reprocessed the multiplex PCR reads via MiXCR and lists one record per CDR3 protein. Of approximately 270,000 distinct CDR3 sequences in the sample, approximately 20% were seen once. The data also belong to a second study, concerning T cells in Graves' hyperthyroidism and ophthalmopathy.

The source material was peripheral blood mononuclear cells (PBMCs), sampled at new diagnosis, from a patient treated with antithyroid drugs. All receptors come from a woman in her thirties with Graves disease. Both conserved end residues are part of each CDR3. A D gene is named only where the DNA matches it firmly. Size values are once, few and many counts, or a class for expanded clones, and some rows have none.

v_gene: TRBV5-1; d_gene: TRBD1; abundance: few; j_gene: TRBJ1-2; CDR3aa: CASSIYTGGVGYTF; CDR3nt: TGCGCCAGCAGCATCTACACAGGGGGCGTTGGCTACACCTTC
v_gene: TRBV7-9; d_gene: NA; abundance: few; j_gene: TRBJ2-2; CDR3aa: CASSLGPGYNGELFF; CDR3nt: TGTGCCAGCAGCTTAGGACCCGGGTATAACGGGGAGCTGTTTTTT
v_gene: TRBV5-1; d_gene: NA; abundance: many; j_gene: TRBJ1-1; CDR3aa: CASSLLYSSPLAFF; CDR3nt: TGCGCCAGCAGCTTGCTTTACAGCTCCCCATTGGCTTTCTTT
v_gene: TRBV12-3/TRBV12-4; d_gene: NA; abundance: many; j_gene: TRBJ1-5; CDR3aa: CASSLFRQPQPQHF; CDR3nt: TGTGCCAGCAGTTTATTCCGGCAGCCTCAGCCCCAGCATTTT
v_gene: TRBV19; d_gene: NA; abundance: NA; j_gene: TRBJ2-3; CDR3aa: CASTSPAYTQYF; CDR3nt: TGTGCCAGTACCTCCCCCGCTTATACGCAGTATTTT
v_gene: TRBV5-1; d_gene: NA; abundance: NA; j_gene: TRBJ1-1; CDR3aa: CASSPPPPGNTEAFF; CDR3nt: TGCGCCAGCAGCCCCCCGCCCCCAGGGAACACTGAAGCTTTCTTT
v_gene: TRBV28; d_gene: NA; abundance: NA; j_gene: TRBJ1-2; CDR3aa: CASSSAGAGDGYTF; CDR3nt: TGTGCCAGCAGTTCTGCCGGCGCGGGGGATGGCTACACCTTC
v_gene: TRBV7-9; d_gene: TRBD1; abundance: NA; j_gene: TRBJ1-2; CDR3aa: CASSLAGQEFGYTF; CDR3nt: TGTGCCAGCAGCTTGGCGGGACAGGAATTTGGCTACACCTTC
v_gene: TRBV4-1; d_gene: NA; abundance: many; j_gene: TRBJ1-6; CDR3aa: CASSPHNSPLHF; CDR3nt: TGCGCCAGCAGCCCCCATAATTCACCCCTCCACTTT
v_gene: TRBV6-2/TRBV6-3; d_gene: NA; abundance: many; j_gene: TRBJ2-7; CDR3aa: CASSYSGTRRWYEQYF; CDR3nt: TGTGCCAGCAGTTACTCGGGGACACGGAGGTGGTACGAGCAGTACTTC
v_gene: TRBV20-1; d_gene: NA; abundance: many; j_gene: TRBJ2-7; CDR3aa: CSAYAALGRNHDEQYF; CDR3nt: TGCAGTGCTTACGCCGCCCTGGGTCGGAATCACGACGAGCAGTACTTC
v_gene: TRBV27; d_gene: TRBD1; abundance: many; j_gene: TRBJ2-5; CDR3aa: CASSFWRQGVMTQYF; CDR3nt: TGTGCCAGCAGTTTTTGGCGACAGGGGGTAATGACCCAGTACTTC
v_gene: TRBV29-1; d_gene: NA; abundance: NA; j_gene: TRBJ1-4; CDR3aa: CSATGLNEKLFF; CDR3nt: TGCAGCGCTACAGGGTTAAATGAAAAACTGTTTTTT
v_gene: TRBV18; d_gene: TRBD1; abundance: many; j_gene: TRBJ2-7; CDR3aa: CASSSGTGASYEQYF; CDR3nt: TGTGCCAGCTCAAGCGGGACAGGGGCTTCCTACGAGCAGTACTTC
v_gene: TRBV7-9; d_gene: TRBD1; abundance: NA; j_gene: TRBJ1-6; CDR3aa: CASSYGQGLQNSPLHF; CDR3nt: TGTGCCAGCAGCTACGGACAGGGTTTACAGAATTCACCCCTCCACTTT
v_gene: TRBV20-1; d_gene: NA; abundance: few; j_gene: TRBJ1-4; CDR3aa: CSAREGDGGEKLFF; CDR3nt: TGCAGTGCTAGAGAGGGGGACGGGGGGGAAAAACTGTTTTTT
v_gene: TRBV20-1; d_gene: NA; abundance: NA; j_gene: TRBJ2-1; CDR3aa: CSASVYNKQFF; CDR3nt: TGCAGTGCTAGCGTCTACAATAAGCAGTTCTTC
v_gene: TRBV20-1; d_gene: NA; abundance: many; j_gene: TRBJ1-5; CDR3aa: CSAGGTGTQPQHF; CDR3nt: TGCAGTGCTGGAGGTACGGGAACCCAGCCCCAGCATTTT
v_gene: TRBV20-1; d_gene: TRBD1; abundance: NA; j_gene: TRBJ1-5; CDR3aa: CSARSWDRVSQPQHF; CDR3nt: TGCAGTGCTAGATCGTGGGACAGGGTCAGTCAGCCCCAGCATTTT
v_gene: TRBV19; d_gene: NA; abundance: few; j_gene: TRBJ2-6; CDR3aa: CASSIGFWGTGANVLTF; CDR3nt: TGTGCCAGTAGTATTGGCTTCTGGGGTACTGGGGCCAACGTCCTGACTTTC